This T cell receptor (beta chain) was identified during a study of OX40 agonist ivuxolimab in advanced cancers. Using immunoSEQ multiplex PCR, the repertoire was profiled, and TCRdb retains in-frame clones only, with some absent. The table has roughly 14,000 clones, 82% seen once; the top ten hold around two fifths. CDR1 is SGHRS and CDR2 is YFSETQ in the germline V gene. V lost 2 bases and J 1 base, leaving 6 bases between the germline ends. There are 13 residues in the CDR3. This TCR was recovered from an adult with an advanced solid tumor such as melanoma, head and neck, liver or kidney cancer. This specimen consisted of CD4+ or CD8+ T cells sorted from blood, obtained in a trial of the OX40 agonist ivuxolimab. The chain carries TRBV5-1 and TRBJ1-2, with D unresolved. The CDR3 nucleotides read TGCGCCAGCAGCTTAGGACGTAACTATGGCTACACCTTC. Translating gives CASSLGRNYGYTF.